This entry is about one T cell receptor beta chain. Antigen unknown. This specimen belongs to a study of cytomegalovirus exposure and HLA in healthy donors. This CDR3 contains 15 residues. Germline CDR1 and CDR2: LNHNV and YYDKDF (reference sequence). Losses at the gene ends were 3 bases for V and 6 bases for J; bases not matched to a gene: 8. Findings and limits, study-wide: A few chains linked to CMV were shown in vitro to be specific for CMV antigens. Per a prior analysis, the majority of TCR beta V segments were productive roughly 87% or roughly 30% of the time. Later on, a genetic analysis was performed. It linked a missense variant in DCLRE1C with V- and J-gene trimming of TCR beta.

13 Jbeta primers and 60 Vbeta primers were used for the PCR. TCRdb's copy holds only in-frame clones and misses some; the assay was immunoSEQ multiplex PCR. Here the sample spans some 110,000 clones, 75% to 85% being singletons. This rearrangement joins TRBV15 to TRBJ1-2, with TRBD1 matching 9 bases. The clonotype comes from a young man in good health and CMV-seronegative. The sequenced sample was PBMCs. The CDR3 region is CATSRPGTGNHGYTF. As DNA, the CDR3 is TGTGCCACCAGCAGGCCCGGGACAGGGAACCATGGCTACACCTTC.